A selection of T cell receptor beta chains follows, all from one sample in a study of T cell responses to AZD1222 COVID-19 vaccine. Produced via immunoSEQ multiplex PCR; TCRdb's table is partial and in-frame only. The repertoire consists of about 96,000 clones, with roughly 90% occurring once and the leading ten covering approximately 24%. Sequenced material: peripheral blood, taken on day 0 of AZD1222 vaccination. Receptor source: an adult in good health. Both conserved end residues are part of each CDR3.

>TRBJ1-1|TRBV19
CASSPKGQGVGDTEAFF
>TRBJ2-7|TRBV6-5
CASSSQRSYEQYF
>TRBJ2-7|TRBV28
CASSFLSGSYEQYF
>TRBJ2-3|TRBV15
CATSRDLWNSGTSPPDTQYF
>TRBJ2-2|TRBV24-1
CATSLTGELFF
>TRBJ2-7|TRBV19
CASSIAGSYYEQYF
>TRBJ1-1|TRBV27
CASSLSPGTDTEAFF
>TRBJ1-1|TRBV7-2
CASSWREDAEAFF
>TRBJ2-2|TRBV5-1
CASSLSGVNTGELFF
>TRBJ2-7|TRBV6-5
CASSPGSAYEQYF
>TRBJ1-2|TRBV29-1
CSVKRGGGTPTNYGYTF
>TRBJ2-1|TRBV7-8
CASSSSGSAYNEQFF
>TRBJ1-1|TRBV9
CASSPHRVNTEAFF
>TRBJ1-4|TRBV30
CAWSVMVGEKLFF
>TRBJ2-1|TRBV28
CASSFSGVYSNEQFF
>TRBJ1-4|TRBV7-9
CASRLGQGNEKLFF
>TRBJ1-2|TRBV28
CASSQRTVGYTF
>TRBJ2-1|TRBV6-4
CASKRTSGDYNEQFF
>TRBJ2-2|TRBV7-3
CASSPRFDYTGELFF
>TRBJ1-3|TRBV28
CASTPSAAGGNTIYF
>TRBJ2-7|TRBV20-1
CSASLLAGPYF
>TRBJ1-2|TRBV6-1
CASSEMGQVYGYTF
>TRBJ1-5|TRBV27
CASRLRGGNQPQHF
>TRBJ2-1|TRBV6-6
CASSPTSGIYNEQFF
>TRBJ2-7|TRBV9
CASSVPRQGYEQYF
>TRBJ1-4|TRBV7-2
CASRRTGDNEKLFF
>TRBJ2-5|TRBV5-6
CASSPAGGGETQYF
>TRBJ2-7|TRBV5-1
CASSFRGYEQYF
>TRBJ2-1|TRBV18
CASSRDGLYNEQFF
>TRBJ2-1|TRBV29-1
CSVEGGSSYNEQFF
>TRBJ1-5|TRBV20-1
CSASQAGANGNQPQHF
>TRBJ1-5|TRBV27
CASSSEPGGNQPQHF